The source of this T cell receptor beta chain is a study of blood T cell repertoires in COVID-19. Whole-study context: Italy, Spain and the United States were the sources of the convalescent and acute COVID-19 samples. T cells, B-cell-depleted T cells, or PBMCs supplied cDNA or gDNA.

Authors' methods: Estimated nucleated cell counts came from reference gene primer amplification. The assay was immunoSEQ multiplex PCR, and TCRdb's table has in-frame clones only and misses some. V and J calls and clone size are those listed in that table; D and trimming were worked out from the DNA. The table records roughly 220,000 clones, 85% of them present only once. The junction had 13 bases not matched to a gene; V was cut back by 4 bases and J by 4 bases. The germline V gene has CDR1 SGDLS and CDR2 YYNGEE. The CDR3 is 18 residues long. The chain joins TRBV9 to TRBJ2-3; 12 bases match TRBD2. Sequenced input: peripheral blood. This clonotype was sampled from a middle-aged man who had recovered from COVID-19. CDR3: CASSPRLAGDEKADTQYF. The CDR3, as DNA: TGTGCCAGCAGCCCTCGACTAGCGGGAGACGAGAAGGCAGATACGCAGTATTTT. Using reference TRBV9 and TRBJ2-3 for the parts outside the CDR3, the full variable domain is DSGVTQTPKHLITATGQRVTLRCSPRSGDLSVYWYQQSLDQGLQFLIQYYNGEERAKGNILERFSAQQFPDLHSELNLSSLELGDSALYFCASSPRLAGDEKADTQYFGPGTRLTVL.